The 25 T cell receptor beta chains given below trace back to one sample, sequenced in a study of CD4 T cells in relation to SARS-CoV-2 and coronaviruses. Sequencing was performed with immunoSEQ multiplex PCR; in TCRdb, only in-frame clones are kept and a portion is missing. The profile shows tens of thousands of clones, about 80% of them singletons. These receptors' antigens are unknown. The unexposed donors gave CD4+ T cells in 2011-2018, prior to COVID-19. After around nine days of culture, CD4+ T cells were isolated. Sequenced material: CD4+ T cells from PBMCs, cultured in vitro. These receptors were obtained from a human donor in good health.

The chain is built from TRBV7-6 and TRBJ2-3, with TRBD2 identical over 12 bases. Germline values: CDR1 SGHVS, CDR2 FNYEAQ. V was clipped by 5 bases and J by 4 bases; unmatched bases: 13. CDR3 size: 18 residues. CDR3 region: CASSPRIRLAGASDTQYF. In DNA, the CDR3 is TGTGCCAGCAGCCCCAGAATAAGACTAGCGGGAGCGTCAGATACGCAGTATTTT.

The chain joins TRBV3-1 (or the pseudogene TRBV3-2) to TRBJ1-2; unclear D gene. V lost 0 bases and J 5 bases, leaving 19 bases between the germline ends. The CDR3 consists of 17 residues. Germline lookup yields CDR1 LGHDT and CDR2 YNNKEL (reference sequence). CDR3 protein: CASSQEGTRGSPYGYTF. DNA of the CDR3: TGTGCCAGCAGCCAAGAGGGCACCCGAGGATCCCCATATGGCTACACCTTC.

The V gene is TRBV7-3, the J gene TRBJ2-2; no clear D gene. Deletions cut 3 bases from V and 1 base from J, with 0 bases between. The CDR3 has 12 amino acids. Germline V gene data show CDR1 as SGHTA and CDR2 as FQGTGA. CDR3 in DNA: TGTGCCAGCAGCTTGAACACCGGGGAGCTGTTTTTT. This codes for CASSLNTGELFF. The full variable domain, its missing parts supplied by reference TRBV7-3 and TRBJ2-2, is GAGVSQTPSNKVTEKGKYVELRCDPISGHTALYWYRQSLGQGPEFLIYFQGTGAADDSGLPNDRFFAVRPEGSVSTLKIQRTERGDSAVYLCASSLNTGELFFGEGSRLTVL.

The chain joins TRBV3-1 (or the pseudogene TRBV3-2) to TRBJ2-3, with 8 bases identical to TRBD1. Germline loops: CDR1 LGHDT, CDR2 YNNKEL (reference sequence). The junction had 11 bases not matched to a gene; V was cut back by 5 bases and J by 4 bases. This CDR3 has 16 residues. The CDR3 protein is CASSSPGTGSPDTQYF. The CDR3 DNA is TGTGCCAGCAGCTCTCCCGGGACAGGTTCCCCAGATACGCAGTATTTT.

This sequence joins TRBV3-1 (or the pseudogene TRBV3-2) and TRBJ2-3; TRBD2 might be the D (6 bases). This CDR3 has 16 residues. Germline V lookup: CDR1 LGHDT, CDR2 YNNKEL (reference sequence). Between the trimmed V and J ends, which lost 4 bases and 2 bases, there was a span of 16 bases. The CDR3 loop is CASSPSGGIPTDTQYF. In DNA form, the CDR3 reads TGTGCCAGCAGCCCCTCAGGCGGGATACCCACAGATACGCAGTATTTT.

The CDR3 DNA reads TGTGCCAGCAGTACCATTCGGACAGGGGGGGGAGAGACCCAGTACTTC. Protein product: CASSTIRTGGGETQYF. This chain joins TRBV27 and TRBJ2-5, with 10 bases lining up with TRBD1. V dropped 5 bases and J dropped 4; count of bases not matched to a gene: 10. Germline V CDR1 and CDR2: MNHEY, SMNVEV (reference sequence). The CDR3 is 16 residues long.

The chain joins TRBV19 to TRBJ1-5; D may be TRBD1 (6 bases). The CDR3 is made up of 15 amino acids. V shed 4 bases and J shed 0 bases, with 10 bases lying between them. Germline V gene lookup returns CDR1 LNHDA and CDR2 SQIVND (reference sequence). Written as DNA, the CDR3 is TGTGCCAGTAGTAAGGGGGTCTATAGCAATCAGCCCCAGCATTTT. This translates into CASSKGVYSNQPQHF. Using reference TRBV19 and TRBJ1-5 for the parts outside the CDR3, the full variable domain is DGGITQSPKYLFRKEGQNVTLSCEQNLNHDAMYWYRQDPGQGLRLIYYSQIVNDFQKGDIAEGYSVSREKKESFPLTVTSAQKNPTAFYLCASSKGVYSNQPQHFGDGTRLSIL.

This clone is a singleton in its sample. The chain employs TRBV28 and TRBJ1-1; D not resolved. Germline CDR1 is MDHEN and CDR2 is SYDVKM. Deletions cut 5 bases from V and 11 bases from J, with 18 bases between. The CDR3 is 13 amino acids. CDR3 in amino acids: CASSPASVRSAFF. In DNA, the CDR3 is TGTGCCAGCAGTCCCGCGTCCGTTCGTTCGGCTTTCTTT.

This clone has a handful of counts. CDR3 protein: CASSVGLEETEQYF. The CDR3 DNA reads as TGTGCCAGCAGCGTGGGTCTGGAGGAGACGGAGCAGTACTTC. The chain carries TRBV9 and TRBJ2-7; a weak D match, TRBD2 (5 bases). V lost 2 bases, J lost 7 bases, and 16 bases lay in between. Germline V gene lookup returns CDR1 SGDLS and CDR2 YYNGEE. CDR3 length: 14 residues.

The chain combines TRBV5-1 with TRBJ2-1, with D perhaps matching TRBD1 or TRBD2 (5 bases each). With 4 bases removed from V and 6 bases from J, the gap between germline ends came to 20 bases. Germline loops: CDR1 SGHRS, CDR2 YFSETQ. CDR3 length: 16 amino acids. Here the CDR3 DNA reads TGCGCCAGCAGCCCGACGCCGATACAGAGGGGCAATGAGCAGTTCTTC. Residues: CASSPTPIQRGNEQFF.

The rearrangement joins TRBV20-1 to TRBJ2-7; 8 bases align to TRBD1. The V gene's germline CDR1 is DFQATT and CDR2 SNEGSKA (reference sequence). V shed 4 bases and J 1 base; nucleotides not matched to a gene: 9. CDR3 length: 15 amino acids. CDR3 sequence: CSAIDLRTGSYEQYF. CDR3 sequence (DNA): TGCAGTGCTATTGACCTACGGACAGGGTCCTACGAGCAGTACTTC.

The chain combines TRBV7-9 with TRBJ1-1, with TRBD1 identical over 10 bases. With V trimmed by 3 bases and J by 8 bases, 12 bases remained unmatched. Germline V gene lookup returns CDR1 SEHNR and CDR2 FQNEAQ (reference sequence). This CDR3 region has 16 residues. The CDR3 reads CASSFPRQGADMEAFF. The DNA of the CDR3 is TGTGCCAGCAGCTTCCCCCGACAGGGGGCTGATATGGAAGCTTTCTTT. Supplemented by reference TRBV7-9 and TRBJ1-1, the full variable domain reads DTGVSQNPRHKITKRGQNVTFRCDPISEHNRLYWYRQTLGQGPEFLTYFQNEAQLEKSRLLSDRFSAERPKGSFSTLEIQRTEQGDSAMYLCASSFPRQGADMEAFFGQGTRLTVV.

The chain links TRBV3-1 (or the pseudogene TRBV3-2) to TRBJ1-2; no clear D. CDR3 length: 13 amino acids. Trimming took off 1 base at V and 9 bases at J, with 12 bases between the two ends. Per the germline V gene, CDR1 is LGHDT and CDR2 is YNNKEL (reference sequence). The chain's CDR3 is CASSQGLFLSYTF. Written as DNA, the CDR3 is TGTGCCAGCAGCCAAGGACTCTTCTTGAGCTACACCTTC.

This clone occurred once. The chain combines TRBV5-1 with TRBJ2-5; 7 positions match TRBD1. The V segment lost 0 bases and the J segment 3 bases; nucleotides outside the gene matches: 5. CDR3 size: 15 residues. CDR1 is SGHRS, CDR2 YFSETQ, per germline. The CDR3 spells CASSLAGTEKETQYF. CDR3 nucleotide sequence: TGCGCCAGCAGCTTGGCCGGGACAGAAAAAGAGACCCAGTACTTC.

The chain combines TRBV5-6 with TRBJ2-5; 7 bases map to TRBD1. This CDR3 region has 13 residues. V lost 1 base to trimming and J lost 7 bases; unmatched junction nucleotides: 4. From germline, CDR1 is SGHDT and CDR2 YYEEEE. The chain's CDR3 is CASSLRGLGTQYF. The CDR3 DNA is TGTGCCAGCAGCTTGAGGGGGCTGGGGACCCAGTACTTC.

The chain employs TRBV4-1 and TRBJ2-4; D remains ambiguous. Germline CDR1 reads MGHRA; CDR2 reads YSYEKL. This CDR3 region has 15 residues. Trimming removed 0 bases from V and 0 bases from J, with 6 bases in between. The CDR3 here is CASSQETPAKNIQYF. CDR3 DNA sequence: TGCGCCAGCAGCCAAGAAACACCAGCCAAAAACATTCAGTACTTC.

This chain joins TRBV6-5 and TRBJ1-2; no reliable D call. CDR1 is MNHEY, CDR2 SVGAGI, per germline. The CDR3 spans 16 residues. With 0 bases removed from V and 2 bases from J, the gap between germline ends came to 13 bases. CDR3 residues: CASSYSGGKVNYGYTF. For the CDR3, the DNA is TGTGCCAGCAGTTACTCGGGCGGAAAGGTGAACTATGGCTACACCTTC.

The chain combines TRBV19 with TRBJ2-7, with D maybe TRBD2 (5 bases). This CDR3 comprises 13 residues. V lost 2 bases and J lost 1, with 6 bases in between. The germline V gene has CDR1 LNHDA and CDR2 SQIVND (reference sequence). As DNA, the CDR3 is TGTGCCAGTAGTATAACGGGGTCCTACGAGCAGTACTTC. Its protein product is CASSITGSYEQYF.

This clone was recorded a few times. J is TRBJ1-2 and V is TRBV30, with a weak D call TRBD1 (6 bases). Trimming left V 4 bases short and J 0 bases short, with 12 bases between. The CDR3 is made up of 14 amino acids. Germline V gene lookup returns CDR1 GTSNPN and CDR2 SVGIG (reference sequence). The CDR3 sequence: CAWKTWTANYGYTF. DNA for the CDR3: TGTGCCTGGAAAACCTGGACAGCTAACTATGGCTACACCTTC.

The genes are TRBV11-2 and TRBJ1-2; D is unresolved. The CDR3 contains 14 residues. The germline gives CDR1 SGHAT, CDR2 FQNNGV. Trimming removed 3 bases at V and 0 bases at J, with 8 bases between. CDR3 nucleotides: TGTGCCAGCAGCTTCACCACTTCTAACTATGGCTACACCTTC. Encoded protein: CASSFTTSNYGYTF.

The chain uses TRBV3-1 (or the pseudogene TRBV3-2) and TRBJ1-1; D is undetermined. The germline V and J ends were trimmed by 0 bases and 0 bases, with 14 bases remaining between them. The CDR3 is 17 amino acids. The V gene's germline CDR1 is LGHDT and CDR2 YNNKEL (reference sequence). CDR3 coding DNA: TGTGCCAGCAGCCAAGATAGCCCGGGAGGATTGAACACTGAAGCTTTCTTT. Amino acid sequence: CASSQDSPGGLNTEAFF.

V usage is TRBV6-4 and J usage is TRBJ2-3; D is perhaps TRBD2 (6 bases). The CDR3 has 14 residues. V was trimmed by 5 bases and J by 1 base, leaving 10 bases between them. Germline assignment: CDR1 MRHNA and CDR2 SNTAGT. The CDR3 sequence is CASSSGPGTDTQYF. CDR3 DNA: TGTGCCAGCAGTAGCGGGCCGGGCACAGATACGCAGTATTTT.

The rearrangement uses TRBV11-2 and TRBJ2-2; D gene uncertain. This CDR3 is built from 13 residues. Per the germline V gene, CDR1 is SGHAT and CDR2 is FQNNGV. The ends were cut back, 5 bases at V and 7 bases at J, with 11 bases in the middle. The chain's CDR3 is CASSERESGELFF. CDR3 DNA: TGTGCCAGCAGCGAGAGAGAGAGCGGGGAGCTGTTTTTT.

The CDR3 DNA sequence: TGTGCCAGCAGTTACGAAGGGGGAACTAATGAAAAACTGTTTTTT. Translating it yields CASSYEGGTNEKLFF. The genes are TRBV6-5 and TRBJ1-4; D may be TRBD1 (6 bases). This CDR3 has 15 residues. Deletions cut 2 bases from V and 1 base from J, with 8 bases between. The germline V gene has CDR1 MNHEY and CDR2 SVGAGI.

The genes are TRBV10-1 and TRBJ1-5; D unclear. V dropped 2 bases and J dropped 6 bases, with 17 bases sitting between them. CDR1 is WNHNN and CDR2 is SYGVQD in the germline V gene (reference sequence). This CDR3 has 16 amino acids. This chain's CDR3 is CASSEDPLSVGQPQHF. In DNA, the CDR3 is TGCGCCAGCAGTGAGGACCCCCTGAGCGTTGGTCAGCCCCAGCATTTT.